Each of the 3 T cell receptor beta chains below was sequenced from the same sample in a study of spatial heterogeneity in lung cancer. Sample time point: sample taken at primary tumor resection. Whole RNA obtained from tumor, nontumor lung or frozen PBMC underwent sequencing without sorting. TCRdb itself ran the 5' RACE reads through MiXCR, one entry per CDR3 protein. Altogether tens of thousands of distinct CDR3 sequences are present, 15% to 20% being singletons, with the ten largest covering about 6.8%. Source: PBMCs, taken at surgery. These receptors were obtained from a male donor with early-stage non-small cell lung cancer.

The chain links TRBV3-1 to TRBJ1-2; D gene ambiguous. Germline CDR1 is LGHDT and CDR2 is YNNKEL (reference sequence). The CDR3 is 12 residues long. V lost 5 bases and J 8 bases, leaving 12 bases between the germline ends. The CDR3: CASSSARVGYTF. In nucleotides, the CDR3 is TGTGCCAGCAGCTCGGCTCGGGTCGGCTACACCTTC.

This sequence joins TRBV12-3 or TRBV12-4 and TRBJ2-5; 7 nucleotides agree with TRBD2. CDR3 size: 15 residues. J was trimmed by 4 bases and V by 6 bases; bases with no gene match: 11. CDR3: CASSPVGGSGETQYF. For the CDR3, the DNA is TGTGCCAGCAGCCCGGTGGGCGGGAGTGGAGAGACCCAGTACTTC.

This chain joins TRBV5-6 and TRBJ2-2; tentative D call: TRBD1 (5 bases). The germline CDR1 and CDR2 sequences are SGHDT and YYEEEE. The V end was cut by 3 bases, the J end by 5 bases, with 14 bases between. CDR3 length equals 15 residues. The CDR3 nucleotides read TGTGCCAGCAGCTCCAGGGTACTGCTTACCGGGGAGCTGTTTTTT. It codes for CASSSRVLLTGELFF.